This TCR beta chain is from a study of regulatory T cells in long-lasting Graves disease (dated by TCRdb to 2020 to 2023). About the study as a whole: In the newly diagnosed Graves' disease group, patients had been taking antithyroid drugs for less than 3 months. Patients with persistent Graves' disease were compared with patients with newly diagnosed Graves' disease using TCR sequencing and RNA sequencing of peripheral blood. The study was conducted in China and was registered as a clinical trial. A total of about 33 samples were covered by TCR sequencing, comprising around 13 persistent and around 20 newly diagnosed Graves' disease patients.

Read against the paper, the sample's time point label means: newly diagnosed GD, antithyroid drugs for less than 3 months. For both TCR sequencing and RNA sequencing, RNA was extracted from PBMCs in TRIzol. The diagnosis of Graves' disease followed American Thyroid Association guidelines. Recruitment of patients was carried out at an endocrinology department in Xi'an, China. Each patient gave about 8.1 milliliters of peripheral blood, collected in an EDTA anticoagulant tube. Ficoll Paque Plus density gradient separation was used to isolate PBMCs, and no additional T cell sorting was done. An Agilent 2100 Bioanalyzer and agarose gel were used to assess RNA quality, and a NanoDrop 2000 was used to measure RNA concentration. Ten or more counts support this clonotype. The target of this receptor is not known. No base qualities exist here, and no much larger clone lies one base off it. Points the paper makes about the study in general: Lower TCR Shannon entropy and fewer highly expanded clones were observed in persistent Graves' disease patients than in newly diagnosed patients, which suggested clonal expansion. Sequencing and analysis were limited to the TCR beta chain. The study examined only peripheral blood because the primary lesion, thyroid tissue, could not be accessed. The authors acknowledged the small sample size as a limitation that may reduce accuracy. Preferential use of TRBV28, TRBJ1-2 and TRBJ2-5 was observed in persistent disease, whereas TRBV20-1 and TRBJ2-1 were favored in newly diagnosed disease. Patients with persistent disease shared more public clonotypes (fewer than 3,000) than newly diagnosed patients did (approximately 990).

CDR1 and CDR2, looked up from the germline V gene, are SGHAT and FQNNGV. Deletion took 4 bases off V and 10 bases off J, with a span of 19 bases between the germline ends. Inclusive of the bounding cysteine and phenylalanine, the CDR3 is 14 residues long. Of the read, only the CDR3 DNA is kept; its 42 bases are in frame from base 1. The library was built by means of multiplex PCR. Reads for this sample came from an Illumina HiSeq 4000. To build TCR beta libraries, CDR3 regions were amplified by Arm-PCR using iRepertoire HTBI primers. Before sequencing, the PCR products underwent gel purification. In the paper's pipeline: Across samples, some 62 TRBV and roughly 15 TRBJ segments were identified and used for gene usage analysis of CDR3 amino acid clonotypes. COPE and FqMerger were used to merge filtered high-quality paired reads into contigs. BLAST was used to align contigs to IMGT TRBV, TRBD and TRBJ reference genes, and CDR3 was defined according to IMGT. Highly expanded clones were defined as clonotypes with a frequency above 0.1%. Repertoire diversity was measured by Shannon entropy, and V-J evenness by the Gini coefficient. A clonotype was considered public if more than one individual shared it. TCRdb trimmed the raw reads at Q25, called clones with MiXCR and kept productive beta chains. CDR3 protein sequences are deduplicated, and each keeps its most common genes and DNA. The V and J calls reflect TCRdb's pipeline rather than the authors' work. Across this sample there are around 400,000 distinct CDR3 sequences, with about an eighth seen only once. The top ten clones comprise approximately 19% of the sample.

These data also featured in a second study, about T cells in Graves' hyperthyroidism and ophthalmopathy. That second publication adds: Stable Graves' hyperthyroidism was defined as the absence of progression to ophthalmopathy over 18 months of follow-up. Hyperthyroidism patients were newly diagnosed, with disease duration under 2 months, and aged 18 to 65 years. Exclusion was applied to patients with uncontrolled infections, other autoimmune diseases, pregnancy or lactation. Diagnoses relied on clinical symptoms, serum thyroxine and TRAb, thyroid ultrasound and orbital computed tomography. For the first round of RT-PCR on the TCR CDR3, the HTBI primer set was used together with the Qiagen OneStep RT-PCR kit. Blood samples also contained most of the expanded thyroid clonotypes (frequency above 0.001), which suggests that blood repertoires may reflect thyroid immune responses. In cross-validation, a model built on a 13 V-J signature told ophthalmopathy apart from stable hyperthyroidism with less than 90% sensitivity and around 84% specificity, and in testing the same model reached 80%/75%. In validation, the model predicted progression to ophthalmopathy with just under 71% sensitivity and about 73% specificity, a median of 6.5 months before onset. To identify distinguishing TCR V-J signatures, a discovery cohort of 100 patients was used, comprising some 45 with Graves' ophthalmopathy and some 60 with stable Graves' hyperthyroidism. Whether ophthalmopathy could be predicted prospectively was tested in an independent validation cohort made up of roughly 19 hyperthyroidism patients plus 17 patients who later progressed to ophthalmopathy. The 100 or so discovery patients were randomly split 7:3 into training and test sets. In several Graves' hyperthyroidism patients, the study also compared T-cell repertoires from thyroid tissue with T-cell repertoires from blood. Once sampling was done, hyperthyroidism patients were given methimazole at a starting dose of 30 mg daily, whereas ophthalmopathy patients were given high-dose intravenous methylprednisolone. The libraries were constructed in a second round of multiplex PCR and then size-selected and purified. Sequencing of the libraries was done on an Illumina HiSeq2000 using paired-end 100 bp reads. SOAPnuke was used to process the raw data, with reads discarded if the reads contained adapters or uncalled bases, had a mean Phred below 15, or lacked an exact constant-primer or identifier match. High-quality paired reads were merged with COPE v1.2.5, and unique nucleotide sequences were defined as clonotypes. MiTCR v1.1 was used to align clonotypes to the IMGT TRBV, TRBD and TRBJ reference segments. Analysis was restricted to V-J combinations with a frequency above 0.0001, which covered 98% to 99.2% of repertoires. A TCS score was defined as the ratio between F50 (clonal expansion) and ExV (chaos), using BLOSUM62-based TCRdist between CDR3 peptides within each V-J. Welch's t-statistics and random forest reduced fewer than 550 V-J features to 10 to 15, which were used in a naive Bayes classifier (R e1071). No statistical method was used to set the sample size in advance, and investigators knew the group allocation. The paper describes TCR Vbeta CDR3 sequencing of 135 peripheral blood samples, made up of roughly 40 ophthalmopathy patients, some 76 hyperthyroidism patients and roughly 17 progressor patients.

Sequenced material: peripheral blood mononuclear cells (PBMCs), taken at new diagnosis, from a patient treated with antithyroid drugs. In this chain, TRBV11-2 is recombined with TRBJ1-1; a tentative D match to TRBD1 spans 5 bases. This sequence was found in a woman aged 18-35 years with Graves disease. Donor details come from another sample of the same person, matched by shared clones. For the CDR3, the sequence is CASSSQTGPPGAFF. The DNA is as follows: TGTGCCAGCAGCTCCCAGACGGGGCCGCCAGGAGCTTTCTTT.